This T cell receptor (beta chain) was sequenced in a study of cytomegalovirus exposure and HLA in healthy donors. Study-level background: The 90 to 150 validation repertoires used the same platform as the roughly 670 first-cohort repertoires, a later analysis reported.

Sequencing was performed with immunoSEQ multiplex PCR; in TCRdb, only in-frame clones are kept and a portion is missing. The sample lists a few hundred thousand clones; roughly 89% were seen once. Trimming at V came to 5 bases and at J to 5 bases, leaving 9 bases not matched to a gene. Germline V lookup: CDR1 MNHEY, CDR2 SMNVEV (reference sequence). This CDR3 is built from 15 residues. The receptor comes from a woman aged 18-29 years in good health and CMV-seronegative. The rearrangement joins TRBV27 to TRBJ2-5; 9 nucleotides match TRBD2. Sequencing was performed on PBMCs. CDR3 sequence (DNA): TGTGCCAGCAGTCCTAGCGGGACTCACGGGGAGACCCAGTACTTC. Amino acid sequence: CASSPSGTHGETQYF.